These 27 T cell receptor beta chains originate from one sample sequenced in a study of human T cells and chemical hapten exposure. The time point is: healthy volunteer bleed at 2 weeks. Unfractionated whole blood was the source of the extracted total RNA. TCRdb redid the calling of the RACE reads with MiXCR, one entry per CDR3 protein. Of 130,000 or so distinct CDR3 sequences detected, more than 7.5% appear once; the ten largest clones hold roughly 1.6%. The specimen sequenced was whole blood. The receptors come from a male donor in good health. Some clones in this sample may be carry-over from other donors' samples.

The CDR3 nucleotides read TGCAGTGCTAGACGCAGGGGTGGGGTGCGTTCACCCCTCCACTTT. Protein product: CSARRRGGVRSPLHF. The chain uses TRBV20-1 and TRBJ1-6, with TRBD1 as a possible D gene (6 bases). The V end was cut by 2 bases, the J end by 9 bases, with 17 bases between. CDR3 size: 15 residues. The germline V gene encodes CDR1 DFQATT and CDR2 SNEGSKA (reference sequence).

This clonotype was picked up many times. This CDR3 reads CASSDSGGDEQYF. In nucleotides, the CDR3 is TGTGCCAGCAGTGATTCAGGGGGCGACGAGCAGTACTTC. The rearrangement links TRBV6-4 to TRBJ2-7, with TRBD1 identical over 8 bases. The length of the CDR3 is 13 residues. In germline, CDR1 is MRHNA, CDR2 SNTAGT. Germline trimming cut 3 bases from V and 5 bases from J; bases unmatched to any gene: 3.

The chain uses TRBV27 and TRBJ2-1; possibly TRBD1 for D (5 bases). The CDR3 is made up of 12 amino acids. Germline CDR1 and CDR2: MNHEY and SMNVEV (reference sequence). V was clipped by 5 bases and J by 8 bases, with 10 bases between them. This CDR3 reads CASSAWGYEQFF. DNA for the CDR3: TGTGCCAGCAGTGCTTGGGGCTATGAGCAGTTCTTC.

A few counts support this clonotype. The chain uses TRBV11-2 and TRBJ2-1, with 7 bases lining up with TRBD2. CDR1 and CDR2 (germline): SGHAT, FQNNGV. There are 15 residues in the CDR3. Trimming cost V 1 base and J 6 bases; bases outside gene matches: 6. CDR3 in DNA: TGTGCCAGCAGCTTAGCGCGGGAGTTCCTCAATGAGCAGTTCTTC. It codes for CASSLAREFLNEQFF. The full variable domain, with the rest looked up from reference TRBV11-2 and TRBJ2-1, is EAGVAQSPRYKIIEKRQSVAFWCNPISGHATLYWYQQILGQGPKLLIQFQNNGVVDDSQLPKDRFSAERLKGVDSTLKIQPAKLEDSAVYLCASSLAREFLNEQFFGPGTRLTVL.

This clonotype was detected a few times. The V gene is TRBV27, the J gene TRBJ1-2; D perhaps matches TRBD1 (6 bases). Trimming stripped 3 bases from V and 2 bases from J, with 10 bases between. This CDR3 is built from 14 residues. The germline V gene encodes CDR1 MNHEY and CDR2 SMNVEV (reference sequence). In nucleotides, the CDR3 is TGTGCCAGCAGTTTCACAGGGAGGAACTATGGCTACACCTTC. Translating gives CASSFTGRNYGYTF.

The rearrangement uses TRBV7-6 and TRBJ2-3; 11 bases match TRBD2. Trimming at V came to 3 bases and at J to 2 bases, leaving 7 bases not matched to a gene. Germline V gene data show CDR1 as SGHVS and CDR2 as FNYEAQ. The length of the CDR3 is 17 residues. Here the CDR3 DNA reads TGTGCCAGCAGCTTTCGACTAGCGGGGCACAACACAGATACGCAGTATTTT. Encoded protein: CASSFRLAGHNTDTQYF. Complete variable domain (other parts from reference TRBV7-6 and TRBJ2-3): GAGVSQSPRYKVTKRGQDVALRCDPISGHVSLYWYRQALGQGPEFLTYFNYEAQQDKSGLPNDRFSAERPEGSISTLTIQRTEQRDSAMYRCASSFRLAGHNTDTQYFGPGTRLTVL.

J is TRBJ2-3 and V is TRBV7-9, with 8 bases lining up with TRBD2. In germline, CDR1 is SEHNR, CDR2 FQNEAQ (reference sequence). V shed 3 bases and J 1 base; nucleotides not matched to a gene: 3. This CDR3 comprises 15 residues. The CDR3 DNA reads as TGTGCCAGCAGCTTGGTACTAGCGGGCACAGATACGCAGTATTTT. Its translation is CASSLVLAGTDTQYF. Drawing the rest from reference TRBV7-9 and TRBJ2-3, the complete variable domain is DTGVSQNPRHKITKRGQNVTFRCDPISEHNRLYWYRQTLGQGPEFLTYFQNEAQLEKSRLLSDRFSAERPKGSFSTLEIQRTEQGDSAMYLCASSLVLAGTDTQYFGPGTRLTVL.

The chain joins TRBV20-1 to TRBJ2-3; tentatively, D is TRBD2 (5 bases). Germline lookup yields CDR1 DFQATT and CDR2 SNEGSKA (reference sequence). There are 16 residues in the CDR3. The V end lost 5 bases, the J end lost 6 bases, and 24 bases lay between the germline ends. DNA of the CDR3: TGCAGTGCTGAGGTGGAGGAGAGTATGTTCGCGGATACGCAGTATTTT. This gives the protein CSAEVEESMFADTQYF.

The chain joins TRBV20-1 to TRBJ2-7, with TRBD2 matching 8 bases. Germline assignment: CDR1 DFQATT and CDR2 SNEGSKA (reference sequence). The CDR3 runs to 14 residues. V was pared by 5 bases and J by 3 bases, with 9 bases of the junction left unmatched. The CDR3 nucleotides read TGCAGTGCTCCCGGGGGGGCGGGGGACTACGAGCAGTACTTC. It specifies CSAPGGAGDYEQYF.

The chain combines TRBV6-5 with TRBJ1-4; D not resolved. The CDR3 length is 15 residues. Germline V gene sequence: CDR1 MNHEY, CDR2 SVGAGI. V was clipped by 6 bases and J by 1 base, with 12 bases between them. In DNA form, the CDR3 reads TGTGCCAGCAGCCAGGACCGCAGAACTAATGAAAAACTGTTTTTT. Encoded protein: CASSQDRRTNEKLFF.

V and J are TRBV20-1 and TRBJ2-1, with TRBD2 as a possible D gene (5 bases). The V end lost 6 bases, the J end lost 8 bases, and 14 bases lay between the germline ends. Germline-derived CDR1 and CDR2 are DFQATT and SNEGSKA (reference sequence). The CDR3 covers 12 residues. CDR3 sequence: CSAVGVLDEQFF. CDR3 bases: TGCAGTGCCGTCGGGGTTCTAGATGAGCAGTTCTTC.

There are a few counts of this clonotype. The genes are TRBV20-1 and TRBJ2-7, with a possible D match to TRBD2 (6 bases). V lost 1 base and J lost 3, with 10 bases in between. This CDR3 contains 13 residues. CDR1 and CDR2 (germline): DFQATT, SNEGSKA (reference sequence). The CDR3 loop is CSARATSHYEQYF. The CDR3 DNA is TGCAGTGCTAGAGCGACTAGTCACTACGAGCAGTACTTC.

The sample holds a few counts of this clonotype. The chain has TRBV11-2 and TRBJ2-7, with 9 bases fitting TRBD1. The germline CDR1 and CDR2 sequences are SGHAT and FQNNGV. The CDR3 contains 13 residues. The V and J ends lost 5 bases and 4 bases, in that order; junction bases with no gene match: 3. The CDR3 sequence: CASSRDRAYEQYF. The DNA of the CDR3 is TGTGCCAGCAGCCGGGACAGGGCTTACGAGCAGTACTTC.

The rearrangement joins TRBV15 to TRBJ2-7, with 8 positions matching TRBD1. V shed 0 bases and J 4 bases; nucleotides not matched to a gene: 2. There are 14 residues in the CDR3. CDR1 and CDR2 (germline): LNHNV, YYDKDF (reference sequence). This CDR3 reads CATSREQGDYEQYF. CDR3 coding DNA: TGTGCCACCAGCAGAGAACAGGGGGATTACGAGCAGTACTTC.

The chain has TRBV27 and TRBJ2-1; either TRBD1 or TRBD2 may fit D (5 bases each). Germline-derived CDR1 and CDR2 are MNHEY and SMNVEV (reference sequence). The V end was cut by 7 bases, the J end by 5 bases, with 12 bases between. The CDR3 extends over 13 amino acids. Written as DNA, the CDR3 is TGTGCCAGCACCCACATGGGGGACAATGAGCAGTTCTTC. It is translated as CASTHMGDNEQFF.

V usage is TRBV7-9 and J usage is TRBJ1-6, with D hard to call. V was cut by 4 bases and J by 10 bases, with 17 bases left in between. The CDR3 is 15 residues long. Germline CDR1 is SEHNR and CDR2 is FQNEAQ (reference sequence). The CDR3 bases are TGTGCCAGCAGCTCGTTGACGGATTACGGGTCACCCCTCCACTTT. Amino acids: CASSSLTDYGSPLHF.

The gene calls are TRBV6-4 and TRBJ1-1; D call uncertain. Per the germline V gene, CDR1 is MRHNA and CDR2 is SNTAGT. With 2 bases removed from V and 6 bases from J, the gap between germline ends came to 10 bases. CDR3 length: 13 residues. The DNA of the CDR3 is TGTGCCAGCAGTGACAGGGATGGGGCTGAAGCTTTCTTT. This sequence encodes CASSDRDGAEAFF.

Many counts were recorded for this clonotype. J is TRBJ2-7 and V is TRBV4-1; 8 nucleotides match TRBD1. Germline V lookup: CDR1 MGHRA, CDR2 YSYEKL. The CDR3 loop spans 15 amino acids. With V trimmed by 0 bases and J by 7 bases, 8 bases remained unmatched. CDR3 sequence (DNA): TGCGCCAGCAGCCAAGACCCTCAGGGGGCCTTGGAGCAGTACTTC. Protein: CASSQDPQGALEQYF.

In its sample, this clonotype was seen many times. This chain uses TRBV12-5 with TRBJ1-5; no firm D call. This CDR3 spans 13 amino acids. The germline V gene has CDR1 LGHNT and CDR2 FRNRAP. Trimming removed 6 bases from V and 3 bases from J, with 9 bases in between. The CDR3 protein is CASGISSNQPQHF. In DNA, the CDR3 is TGTGCTAGTGGGATCAGTTCCAATCAGCCCCAGCATTTT.

This CDR3 is CASSARQGSYNEQFF. CDR3 DNA sequence: TGTGCCAGCAGCGCAAGACAGGGTTCCTACAATGAGCAGTTCTTC. The chain carries TRBV7-2 and TRBJ2-1; TRBD1 matches 7 bases. This CDR3 is 15 amino acids long. The trim removed 5 bases at V and 1 base at J, leaving 5 bases unmatched. Germline CDR1 and CDR2: SGHTA and FQGNSA.

This clonotype was counted a few times. The chain is built from TRBV30 and TRBJ2-1; TRBD2 aligns across 16 bases. This CDR3 spans 16 amino acids. Germline CDR1 reads GTSNPN; CDR2 reads SVGIG (reference sequence). Trimming removed 7 bases from V and 9 bases from J; junction bases left unmatched: 12. The CDR3 bases are TGTGCCTCTCAATTGTTCGGGACTAGCGGGAGGGTTGAGCAGTTCTTC. Translation: CASQLFGTSGRVEQFF.

J is TRBJ2-7 and V is TRBV6-2 or TRBV6-3; 13 bases line up with TRBD2. The CDR3 totals 15 residues. Germline V gene data show CDR1 as MNHEY and CDR2 as SVGEGT. J was trimmed by 2 bases and V by 5 bases; bases with no gene match: 3. CDR3 sequence (DNA): TGTGCCAGCAGTAAGGGACTAGCGGGGACCTACGAGCAGTACTTC. It is translated as CASSKGLAGTYEQYF.

In this sample, this clonotype turned up many times. This sequence joins TRBV6-2 or TRBV6-3 and TRBJ2-7; weak D call: TRBD1 (6 bases). CDR1 and CDR2 from the germline V gene are MNHEY and SVGEGT. The CDR3 consists of 15 residues. With 2 bases removed from V and 4 bases from J, the gap between germline ends came to 15 bases. CDR3 DNA: TGTGCCAGCAGTTACCCCGGGTACAGGGTTTACGAGCAGTACTTC. It yields the protein CASSYPGYRVYEQYF.

This clonotype came up a few times. The chain uses TRBV6-1 and TRBJ1-1, with D perhaps matching TRBD1 (5 bases). Trimming stripped 2 bases from V and 4 bases from J, with 11 bases between. Per germline, CDR1 MNHNS and CDR2 SASEGT. CDR3 length: 14 residues. The DNA of the CDR3 is TGTGCCAGCAGTGAAAGCCGGGGCGGCACTGAAGCTTTCTTT. It is translated as CASSESRGGTEAFF.

The table lists this clonotype with a few counts. This rearrangement joins TRBV13 to TRBJ2-7, with D perhaps matching TRBD1 (6 bases). CDR1 and CDR2 (germline): PRHDT, FYEKMQ (reference sequence). V gave up 4 bases and J gave up 2 bases, with 15 bases separating them. This CDR3 is 15 amino acids long. Here the CDR3 DNA reads TGTGCCAGCAGCTCCACGGACAGACAACCCTACGAGCAGTACTTC. This codes for CASSSTDRQPYEQYF.

This clonotype has only a few counts. The rearrangement joins TRBV6-2 or TRBV6-3 to TRBJ2-4; 7 bases align to TRBD1. CDR3 length: 17 residues. Germline V gene lookup returns CDR1 MNHEY and CDR2 SVGEGT. V was clipped by 6 bases and J by 2 bases; unmatched bases: 13. The CDR3 nucleotides read TGTGCCAGCAGCTCCACTTCTTTCAGGGGGACCAAAAACATTCAGTACTTC. This translates into CASSSTSFRGTKNIQYF.

This clonotype occurred many times. The gene calls are TRBV6-5 and TRBJ2-7; D possibly uses TRBD1 or TRBD2 (5 bases each). The CDR3 covers 16 residues. Per the germline V gene, CDR1 is MNHEY and CDR2 is SVGAGI. V was trimmed by 4 bases and J by 4 bases, leaving 20 bases between them. The CDR3 nucleotides read TGTGCCAGCAGTTCACTAGGGGACGGAACATCTTACGAGCAGTACTTC. As protein: CASSSLGDGTSYEQYF.